This T cell receptor (beta chain) is drawn from a study of T-cell reconstitution after alpha-beta-depleted transplantation in children. The CDR3 consists of 17 residues. Germline V gene sequence: CDR1 MNHEY, CDR2 SMNVEV (reference sequence). Deletions cut 5 bases from V and 0 bases from J, with 17 bases between. This clonotype has only a few counts. Preparation of the TCRbeta library used unique molecular identifiers. TCRdb independently ran MiXCR on the PCR reads; one entry per CDR3 protein. The sample has roughly 300,000 distinct CDR3 sequences, over 9% seen once. This receptor was identified in a human donor who donated a stem cell graft to a child with acute lymphoblastic leukemia. V and J are TRBV27 and TRBJ2-1; D is possibly TRBD2 (5 bases). Sequenced here: PBMCs from the stem cell graft donor, sampled from the stem cell graft. CDR3 DNA: TGTGCCAGCAGTCCGACTTGGAGGAGAATCTCCTACAATGAGCAGTTCTTC. Translating gives CASSPTWRRISYNEQFF.